The 29 T cell receptor beta chains below were found in one sample sequenced in a study of T cell responses to AZD1222 COVID-19 vaccine. The repertoire was sequenced with immunoSEQ multiplex PCR; TCRdb's copy has only in-frame clones and lacks some. The sample gives 70,000 to 95,000 clones, 89% of which show up once; roughly 2.8% is in the top ten. The source material was peripheral blood, sampled on day 0 of MenACWY control vaccination. These receptors were collected from an adult in good health.

V gene TRBV20-1 combines with J gene TRBJ2-7; possible D gene TRBD2, 6 bases. Trimming took off 3 bases at V and 4 bases at J, with 19 bases between the two ends. The CDR3 covers 15 residues. CDR1 DFQATT and CDR2 SNEGSKA come from the germline V gene (reference sequence). CDR3 nucleotide sequence: TGCAGTGCTAGTCCGGCGGGGCTGACCCCTTACGAGCAGTACTTC. It yields the protein CSASPAGLTPYEQYF.

The chain has TRBV5-1 and TRBJ2-7; 16 nucleotides align to TRBD2. J lost 5 bases, V lost 3 bases, and 11 bases had no gene match. Germline assignment: CDR1 SGHRS and CDR2 YFSETQ. The CDR3 runs to 18 residues. The CDR3 protein is CASSWTGTSGGAVDEQYF. The CDR3 DNA follows: TGCGCCAGCAGCTGGACCGGGACTAGCGGGGGGGCCGTTGACGAGCAGTACTTC.

The chain is built from TRBV7-3 and TRBJ1-2; the D is unclear. The CDR3 spans 14 residues. Trimming took 0 bases from V and 3 from J, leaving 8 bases between them. Germline CDR1 reads SGHTA; CDR2 reads FQGTGA. CDR3 protein: CASSLTHGDYGYTF. DNA for the CDR3: TGTGCCAGCAGCTTAACCCACGGAGACTATGGCTACACCTTC.

The CDR3 loop is CASSSGSANYGYTF. The DNA of the CDR3 is TGTGCCAGCAGTTCAGGGTCGGCTAACTATGGCTACACCTTC. The chain is built from TRBV6-5 and TRBJ1-2; D is possibly TRBD1 (5 bases). The germline gives CDR1 MNHEY, CDR2 SVGAGI. The V end lost 4 bases, the J end lost 0 bases, and 9 bases lay between the germline ends. The CDR3 extends over 14 amino acids.

The chain recombines TRBV12-3 or TRBV12-4 with TRBJ2-7; no clear D. V was cut by 3 bases and J by 6 bases, with 12 bases left in between. This CDR3 region has 13 residues. The CDR3 nucleotides read TGTGCCAGCAGTTTTCAACCCAGATCCGAGCAGTACTTC. This encodes CASSFQPRSEQYF.

The chain combines TRBV20-1 with TRBJ1-1; D not resolved. Germline CDR1 and CDR2: DFQATT and SNEGSKA (reference sequence). The CDR3 consists of 11 residues. Trimming took 0 bases from V and 10 from J, leaving 9 bases between them. The DNA of the CDR3 is TGCAGTGCTAGAGACCCCCCTGGAGCTTTCTTT. It translates to CSARDPPGAFF.

J is TRBJ2-3 and V is TRBV28; 8 bases line up with TRBD1. The CDR3 is 14 amino acids. The junction had 9 bases not matched to a gene; V was cut back by 9 bases and J by 4 bases. Germline V CDR1 and CDR2: MDHEN, SYDVKM. CDR3 sequence reads: CASNFRGRPDTQYF. The CDR3, as DNA: TGTGCCAGTAATTTCAGGGGGCGACCAGATACGCAGTATTTT.

V is TRBV7-3 and J is TRBJ2-2; the D is unclear. Germline CDR1 is SGHTA and CDR2 is FQGTGA. V was shortened by 4 bases and J by 1 base, with 4 bases between the two germline ends. The CDR3 consists of 13 residues. Here the CDR3 DNA reads TGTGCCAGCAGCTCCATGAACACCGGGGAGCTGTTTTTT. Encoded protein: CASSSMNTGELFF.

The V call is TRBV7-2, the J call TRBJ1-2; D gene ambiguous. Trimming took off 1 base at V and 0 bases at J, with 3 bases between the two ends. Germline CDR1 and CDR2: SGHTA and FQGNSA. The CDR3 runs to 13 residues. CDR3 sequence reads: CASSLDPNYGYTF. For the CDR3, the DNA is TGTGCCAGCAGCTTAGATCCTAACTATGGCTACACCTTC.

The rearrangement uses TRBV7-6 and TRBJ2-1, with D tentatively TRBD1 (5 bases). Germline CDR1 and CDR2: SGHVS and FNYEAQ. This CDR3 spans 13 amino acids. Trimming left V 5 bases short and J 7 bases short, with 12 bases between. The CDR3 bases are TGTGCCAGCAGCGCCAGAAGGGGTAATGAGCAGTTCTTC. Translating it yields CASSARRGNEQFF.

This clone appeared a few times. The rearrangement joins TRBV7-9 to TRBJ2-2; TRBD2 is a possible D gene (6 bases). The CDR3 loop spans 19 amino acids. Trimming cost V 3 bases and J 3 bases, with 23 bases left between them. Germline CDR1 is SEHNR and CDR2 is FQNEAQ (reference sequence). CDR3 region: CASSFRLNTGVTDTGELFF. In DNA form, the CDR3 reads TGTGCCAGCAGCTTTCGATTGAACACGGGGGTGACGGACACCGGGGAGCTGTTTTTT.

The rearrangement uses TRBV2 and TRBJ1-2, with 11 bases that match TRBD1. The trim removed 6 bases at V and 3 bases at J, leaving 9 bases unmatched. This CDR3 contains 16 residues. Germline V gene lookup returns CDR1 SNHLY and CDR2 FYNNEI. Written as DNA, the CDR3 is TGTGCCAGCAGCGGGACTGGGACAGGGGGGGACTATGGCTACACCTTC. Translated, it gives CASSGTGTGGDYGYTF.

V is TRBV7-6 and J is TRBJ1-6; the D is unclear. Germline V lookup: CDR1 SGHVS, CDR2 FNYEAQ. V shed 5 bases and J shed 9 bases, with 17 bases lying between them. This CDR3 has 15 residues. The CDR3 protein is CASSPSGPTGSPLHF. CDR3 DNA sequence: TGTGCCAGCAGCCCTTCGGGCCCTACGGGTTCACCCCTCCACTTT. Using reference TRBV7-6 and TRBJ1-6 for the parts outside the CDR3, the full variable domain is GAGVSQSPRYKVTKRGQDVALRCDPISGHVSLYWYRQALGQGPEFLTYFNYEAQQDKSGLPNDRFSAERPEGSISTLTIQRTEQRDSAMYRCASSPSGPTGSPLHFGNGTRLTVT.

This rearrangement joins TRBV24-1 to TRBJ1-2, with no clear D. CDR1 and CDR2 from the germline V gene are KGHDR and SFDVKD. This CDR3 has 18 residues. Trimming left V 4 bases short and J 0 bases short, with 20 bases between. In DNA, the CDR3 is TGTGCCACCAGTGACTCCTCGAGGTCCCCAAACTCTAACTATGGCTACACCTTC. Protein: CATSDSSRSPNSNYGYTF.

DNA of the CDR3: TGTGCCAGCAGCCGAGACAGCCTCAATCAGCCCCAGCATTTT. This encodes CASSRDSLNQPQHF. V usage is TRBV6-5 and J usage is TRBJ1-5; D is perhaps TRBD1 (5 bases). The CDR3 has 14 amino acids. V shed 6 bases and J shed 3 bases, with 12 bases lying between them. Germline CDR1 and CDR2: MNHEY and SVGAGI.

The chain carries TRBV4-2 and TRBJ1-5; 9 bases line up with TRBD1. Looked up from germline, CDR1 is LGHNA and CDR2 is YNFKEQ. With 6 bases clipped from V and 1 base from J, the junction kept 4 bases outside the gene matches. CDR3 size: 15 residues. CDR3 nucleotide sequence: TGTGCCAGCAGGGGACAGGGCGGGAGCAATCAGCCCCAGCATTTT. It translates to CASRGQGGSNQPQHF.

The chain has TRBV28 and TRBJ2-7; TRBD1 matches 8 bases. CDR1 and CDR2 from the germline V gene are MDHEN and SYDVKM. The junction had 11 bases not matched to a gene; V was cut back by 8 bases and J by 2 bases. This CDR3 is built from 15 residues. The CDR3 region has the DNA TGTGCCAGCCATAGCCTTCAGGGGGCGGCCTACGAGCAGTACTTC. Amino acids: CASHSLQGAAYEQYF.

Concerning this clone itself: The germline gene is not matched at one end of the junction; a read error may be the cause. The chain employs TRBV12-3 or TRBV12-4 and TRBJ1-2; unclear D gene. CDR3 length: 11 amino acids. CDR3 in amino acids: CASSFRYYFAF. The CDR3 DNA sequence: TGTGCCAGCAGTTTCCGGTATTATTTTGCCTTC.

The chain recombines TRBV29-1 with TRBJ2-3; 7 bases line up with TRBD1. Trimming took 5 bases from V and 5 from J; bases not matched to a gene: 16. The CDR3 covers 16 residues. Germline CDR1 is SQVTM and CDR2 is ANQGSEA. CDR3 DNA sequence: TGCAGCGTTCCTCTAGGGGGCACCATGCTCAAAGATACGCAGTATTTT. Encoded protein: CSVPLGGTMLKDTQYF.

CDR3 sequence (DNA): TGCGCCAGCAGCCAAGTTCTGGCAGCTGATCAGCCCCAGCATTTT. As protein: CASSQVLAADQPQHF. This chain joins TRBV4-1 and TRBJ1-5; D is undetermined. CDR1 is MGHRA, CDR2 YSYEKL, per germline. V was clipped by 1 base and J by 5 bases, with 12 bases between them. This CDR3 comprises 15 residues.

A single count supports this clone. In DNA, the CDR3 is TGTGCCAGCAGTACACGACAGGGGCAGAACACTGAAGCTTTCTTT. It translates to CASSTRQGQNTEAFF. The chain combines TRBV2 with TRBJ1-1; 8 nucleotides match TRBD1. This CDR3 is built from 15 residues. After removal of 5 bases from V and 1 base from J, the junction contained 6 bases not matched to a gene. The V gene's germline CDR1 is SNHLY and CDR2 FYNNEI.

The genes are TRBV5-1 and TRBJ2-7; no definite D call. This CDR3 is 12 amino acids long. Trimming took off 4 bases at V and 1 base at J, with 6 bases between the two ends. Germline V gene lookup returns CDR1 SGHRS and CDR2 YFSETQ. Here the CDR3 DNA reads TGCGCCAGCAGCCCCGGGTCCTACGAGCAGTACTTC. Residues: CASSPGSYEQYF. Full variable domain (missing parts from reference TRBV5-1 and TRBJ2-7): KAGVTQTPRYLIKTRGQQVTLSCSPISGHRSVSWYQQTPGQGLQFLFEYFSETQRNKGNFPGRFSGRQFSNSRSEMNVSTLELGDSALYLCASSPGSYEQYFGPGTRLTVT.

This chain links TRBV2 with TRBJ2-2; either TRBD1 or TRBD2 may supply D (5 bases each). CDR1 and CDR2 from the germline V gene are SNHLY and FYNNEI. The CDR3 is 13 amino acids. Trimming took 6 bases from V and 2 from J, leaving 7 bases between them. The CDR3: CASRGDNTGELFF. CDR3 sequence (DNA): TGTGCCAGCAGGGGGGACAACACCGGGGAGCTGTTTTTT.

The DNA for the CDR3 is TGTGCCAGCAGTCTCCCGACAGGGGGGAATGAAAAACTGTTTTTT. Translation gives CASSLPTGGNEKLFF. This chain connects TRBV28 to TRBJ1-4, with 9 bases matching TRBD1. The CDR3 is 15 amino acids. From germline, CDR1 is MDHEN and CDR2 SYDVKM. V lost 5 bases and J lost 5; bases outside the gene matches: 6.

In its sample, this clone was seen once. The chain recombines TRBV10-3 with TRBJ1-1; unclear D gene. CDR1 is ENHRY, CDR2 SYGVKD, per germline. This CDR3 is built from 13 residues. Trimming left V 4 bases short and J 3 bases short, with 9 bases between. Here the CDR3 reads CAISVQVDTEAFF. The CDR3 DNA reads as TGTGCCATCAGTGTGCAGGTGGACACTGAAGCTTTCTTT.

The chain links TRBV20-1 to TRBJ1-1; D is possibly TRBD1 (6 bases). The CDR3 length is 14 residues. Germline CDR1 is DFQATT and CDR2 is SNEGSKA (reference sequence). V gave up 3 bases and J gave up 5 bases, with 16 bases separating them. The CDR3 bases are TGCAGTGCTAGTATCACAGGGCCTGAAACTGAAGCTTTCTTT. It yields the protein CSASITGPETEAFF.

The rearrangement uses TRBV6-8 and TRBJ1-5; D gene ambiguous. The length of the CDR3 is 15 residues. The germline gives CDR1 MNHGY, CDR2 SAAAGT. V gave up 2 bases and J gave up 0 bases, with 8 bases separating them. This CDR3 reads CASSYGRTSNQPQHF. The CDR3 DNA reads as TGTGCCAGCAGTTACGGCAGAACTAGCAATCAGCCCCAGCATTTT.

The chain links TRBV3-1 (or the pseudogene TRBV3-2) to TRBJ1-2; perhaps TRBD1 as D (6 bases). This CDR3 has 13 amino acids. Per germline, CDR1 LGHDT and CDR2 YNNKEL (reference sequence). Trimming left V 3 bases short and J 6 bases short, with 11 bases between. The CDR3 coding sequence is TGTGCCAGCAGCCAGGGGGCGCAAAATGGCTACACCTTC. Translated: CASSQGAQNGYTF.

This chain joins TRBV5-6 and TRBJ2-1; tentative D call: TRBD2 (6 bases). With 5 bases removed from V and 4 bases from J, the gap between germline ends came to 19 bases. The CDR3 loop spans 16 amino acids. Germline lookup yields CDR1 SGHDT and CDR2 YYEEEE. The DNA for the CDR3 is TGTGCCAGCAGTCGAACCCGGACTACATCTTACAATGAGCAGTTCTTC. Its translation: CASSRTRTTSYNEQFF.